This TCR beta chain was identified in a study of blood T cell repertoires in COVID-19. From germline, CDR1 is KGHSH and CDR2 LQKENI. V lost 3 bases and J lost 3; bases outside the gene matches: 9. The CDR3 length is 16 residues. As processed by the authors: Researchers report that nucleated cell counts were estimated from reference gene primer amplification. TCRdb's copy holds only in-frame clones and misses some; the assay was immunoSEQ multiplex PCR. For V, J and clone size, that table is used; D and trimming come from the DNA. The sample holds a few hundred thousand clones, approximately 90% seen once.

This sequence originates from a woman between 18 and 30 years old who had recovered from COVID-19. V is TRBV18 and J is TRBJ1-1; 8 bases map to TRBD1. What was sequenced was peripheral blood. CDR3 in DNA: TGTGCCAGCTCACCTCTGGACAGGGCGAGGGACACTGAAGCTTTCTTT. Translated, it gives CASSPLDRARDTEAFF.